Listed here is a single T cell receptor (beta chain). With a J-beta primer mix and a sample-barcoded 5' primer, a second PCR ran about 7 to 12 cycles. MiXCR, run by TCRdb on the 5' RACE reads, gives a single entry per CDR3 protein. The sample has over 700,000 distinct CDR3 sequences, roughly 25% seen once. CDR1 is MDHEN and CDR2 is SYDVKM in the germline V gene. Between the trimmed V and J ends, which lost 2 bases and 6 bases, there was a span of 8 bases. CDR3 length: 13 amino acids. These data belong to a study of blood T cells in healthy people across ages. This sample also appeared in a second study, on T cells of mothers and their children.

Sequencing input: blood. The TCR was taken from a boy under 18 in good health. This rearrangement joins TRBV28 to TRBJ2-1, with D possibly TRBD2 on 5 matching bases. CDR3 nucleotide sequence: TGTGCCAGCAGTTTAGGGAGCTCCAATGAGCAGTTCTTC. Amino acid sequence: CASSLGSSNEQFF.